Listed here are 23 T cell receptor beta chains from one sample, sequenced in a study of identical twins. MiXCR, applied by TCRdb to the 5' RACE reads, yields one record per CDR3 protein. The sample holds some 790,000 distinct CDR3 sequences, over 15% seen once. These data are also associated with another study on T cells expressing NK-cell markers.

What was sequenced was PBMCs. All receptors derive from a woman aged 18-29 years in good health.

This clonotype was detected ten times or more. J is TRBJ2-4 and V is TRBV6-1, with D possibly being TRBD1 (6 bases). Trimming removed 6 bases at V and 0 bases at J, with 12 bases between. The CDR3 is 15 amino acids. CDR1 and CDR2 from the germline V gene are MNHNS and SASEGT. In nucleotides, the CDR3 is TGTGCCAGCAGGTCCGGACAGCTAGCCAAAAACATTCAGTACTTC. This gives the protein CASRSGQLAKNIQYF.

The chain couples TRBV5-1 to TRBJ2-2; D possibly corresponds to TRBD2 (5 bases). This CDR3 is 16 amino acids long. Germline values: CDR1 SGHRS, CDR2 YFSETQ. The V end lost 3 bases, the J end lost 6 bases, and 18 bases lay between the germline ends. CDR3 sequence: CASSYAGHPEAGELFF. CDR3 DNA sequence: TGCGCCAGCAGCTATGCGGGCCACCCGGAAGCCGGGGAGCTGTTTTTT.

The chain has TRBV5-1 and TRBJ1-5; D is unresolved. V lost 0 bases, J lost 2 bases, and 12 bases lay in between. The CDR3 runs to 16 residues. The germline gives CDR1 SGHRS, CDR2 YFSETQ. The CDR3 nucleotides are TGCGCCAGCAGCTTGGTCCGCTTGAGTGGCAATCAGCCCCAGCATTTT. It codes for CASSLVRLSGNQPQHF. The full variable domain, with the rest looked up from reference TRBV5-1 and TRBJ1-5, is KAGVTQTPRYLIKTRGQQVTLSCSPISGHRSVSWYQQTPGQGLQFLFEYFSETQRNKGNFPGRFSGRQFSNSRSEMNVSTLELGDSALYLCASSLVRLSGNQPQHFGDGTRLSIL.

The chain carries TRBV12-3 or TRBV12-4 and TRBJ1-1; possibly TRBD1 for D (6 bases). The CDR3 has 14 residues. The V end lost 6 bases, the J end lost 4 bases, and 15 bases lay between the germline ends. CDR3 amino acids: CASRPTEGGTEAFF. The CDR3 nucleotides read TGTGCCAGCAGGCCCACCGAGGGGGGCACTGAAGCTTTCTTT.

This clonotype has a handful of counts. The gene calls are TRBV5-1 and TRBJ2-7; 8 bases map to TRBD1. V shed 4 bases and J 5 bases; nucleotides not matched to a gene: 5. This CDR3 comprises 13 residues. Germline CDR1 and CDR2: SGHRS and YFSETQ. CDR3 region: CASSKGQENEQYF. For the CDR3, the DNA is TGCGCCAGCAGCAAGGGACAGGAAAACGAGCAGTACTTC.

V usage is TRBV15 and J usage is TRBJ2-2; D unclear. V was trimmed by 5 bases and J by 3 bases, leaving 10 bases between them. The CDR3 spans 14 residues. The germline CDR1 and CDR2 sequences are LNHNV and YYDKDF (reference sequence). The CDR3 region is CATSLNRDTGELFF. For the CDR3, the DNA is TGTGCCACCAGCCTGAATAGGGACACCGGGGAGCTGTTTTTT.

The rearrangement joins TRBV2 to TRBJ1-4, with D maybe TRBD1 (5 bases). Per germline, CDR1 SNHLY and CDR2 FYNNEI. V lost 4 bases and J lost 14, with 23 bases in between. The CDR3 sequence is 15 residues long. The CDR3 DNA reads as TGTGCCAGCAGTGCGGAGGGCCCGTTCGGGGGGAGGCTGTTTTTT. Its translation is CASSAEGPFGGRLFF.

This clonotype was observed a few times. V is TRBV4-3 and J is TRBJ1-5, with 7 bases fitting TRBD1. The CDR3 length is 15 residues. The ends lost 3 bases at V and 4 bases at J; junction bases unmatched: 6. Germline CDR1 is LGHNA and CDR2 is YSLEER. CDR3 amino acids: CASSHYQGVNQPQHF. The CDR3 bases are TGCGCCAGCAGCCATTATCAGGGGGTAAATCAGCCCCAGCATTTT.

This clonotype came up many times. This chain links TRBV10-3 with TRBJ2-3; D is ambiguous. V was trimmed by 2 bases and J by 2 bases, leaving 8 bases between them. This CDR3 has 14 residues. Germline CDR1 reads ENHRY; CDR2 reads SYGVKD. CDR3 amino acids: CAISEGSFTDTQYF. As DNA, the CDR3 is TGTGCCATCAGTGAGGGCTCATTCACAGATACGCAGTATTTT.

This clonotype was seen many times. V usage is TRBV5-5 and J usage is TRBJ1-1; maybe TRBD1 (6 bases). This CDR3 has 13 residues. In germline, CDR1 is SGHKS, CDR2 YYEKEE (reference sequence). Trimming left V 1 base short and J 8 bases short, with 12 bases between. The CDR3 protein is CASSLTGKTEAFF. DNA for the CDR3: TGTGCCAGCAGCTTGACAGGGAAGACCGAAGCTTTCTTT. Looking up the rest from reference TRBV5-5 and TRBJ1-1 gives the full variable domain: DAGVTQSPTHLIKTRGQQVTLRCSPISGHKSVSWYQQVLGQGPQFIFQYYEKEERGRGNFPDRFSARQFPNYSSELNVNALLLGDSALYLCASSLTGKTEAFFGQGTRLTVV.

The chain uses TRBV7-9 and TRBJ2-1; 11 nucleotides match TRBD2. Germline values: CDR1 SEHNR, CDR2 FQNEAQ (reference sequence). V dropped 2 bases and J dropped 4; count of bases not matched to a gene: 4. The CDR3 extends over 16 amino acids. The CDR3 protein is CASSLFLAGGYNEQFF. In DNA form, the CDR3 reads TGTGCCAGCAGCTTATTTCTAGCGGGAGGATACAATGAGCAGTTCTTC.

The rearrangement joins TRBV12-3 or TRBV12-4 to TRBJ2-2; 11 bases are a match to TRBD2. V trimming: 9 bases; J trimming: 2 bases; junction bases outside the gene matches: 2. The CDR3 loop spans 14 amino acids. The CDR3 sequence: CASRLAGNTGELFF. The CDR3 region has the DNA TGTGCCAGTAGACTAGCGGGAAACACCGGGGAGCTGTTTTTT.

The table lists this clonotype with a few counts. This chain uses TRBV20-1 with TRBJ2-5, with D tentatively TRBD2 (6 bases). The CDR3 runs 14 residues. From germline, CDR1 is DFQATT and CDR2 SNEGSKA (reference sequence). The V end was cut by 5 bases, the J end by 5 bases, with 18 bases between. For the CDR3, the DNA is TGCAGTGCTCCTTGGGTGAGCGCGGGGGAGACCCAGTACTTC. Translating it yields CSAPWVSAGETQYF.

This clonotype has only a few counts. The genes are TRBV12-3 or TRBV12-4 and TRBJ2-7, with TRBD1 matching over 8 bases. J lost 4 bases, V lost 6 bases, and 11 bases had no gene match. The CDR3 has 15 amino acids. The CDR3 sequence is CASSPPDRVRYEQYF. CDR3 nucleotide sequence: TGTGCCAGCAGCCCCCCGGACAGGGTTCGGTACGAGCAGTACTTC.

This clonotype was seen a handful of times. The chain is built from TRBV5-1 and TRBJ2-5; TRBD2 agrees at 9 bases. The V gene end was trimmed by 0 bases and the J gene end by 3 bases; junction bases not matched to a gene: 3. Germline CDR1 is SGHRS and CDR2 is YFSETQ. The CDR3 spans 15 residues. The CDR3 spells CASSLGGGREETQYF. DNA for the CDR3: TGCGCCAGCAGCTTGGGAGGCGGGAGGGAAGAGACCCAGTACTTC. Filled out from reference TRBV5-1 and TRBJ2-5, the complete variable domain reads KAGVTQTPRYLIKTRGQQVTLSCSPISGHRSVSWYQQTPGQGLQFLFEYFSETQRNKGNFPGRFSGRQFSNSRSEMNVSTLELGDSALYLCASSLGGGREETQYFGPGTRLLVL.

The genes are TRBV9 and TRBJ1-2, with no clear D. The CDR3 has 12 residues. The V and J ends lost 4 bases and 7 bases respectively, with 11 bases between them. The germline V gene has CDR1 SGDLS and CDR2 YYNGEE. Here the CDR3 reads CASSFQEAGYTF. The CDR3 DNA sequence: TGTGCCAGCAGCTTCCAGGAAGCTGGCTACACCTTC.

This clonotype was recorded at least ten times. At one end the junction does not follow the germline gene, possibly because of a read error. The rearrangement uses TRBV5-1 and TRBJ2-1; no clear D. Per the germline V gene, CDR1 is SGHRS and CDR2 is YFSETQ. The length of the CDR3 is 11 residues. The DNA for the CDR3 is TGTGCCAGCTCTTTTGACAATGAGCAGTTCTTC. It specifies CASSFDNEQFF. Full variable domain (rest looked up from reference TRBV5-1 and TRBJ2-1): KAGVTQTPRYLIKTRGQQVTLSCSPISGHRSVSWYQQTPGQGLQFLFEYFSETQRNKGNFPGRFSGRQFSNSRSEMNVSTLELGDSALYLCASSFDNEQFFGPGTRLTVL.

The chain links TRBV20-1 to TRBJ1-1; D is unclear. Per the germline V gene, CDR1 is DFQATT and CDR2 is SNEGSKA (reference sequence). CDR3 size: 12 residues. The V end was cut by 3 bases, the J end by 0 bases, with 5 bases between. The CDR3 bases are TGCAGTGCTAGGTATGTGAACACTGAAGCTTTCTTT. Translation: CSARYVNTEAFF.

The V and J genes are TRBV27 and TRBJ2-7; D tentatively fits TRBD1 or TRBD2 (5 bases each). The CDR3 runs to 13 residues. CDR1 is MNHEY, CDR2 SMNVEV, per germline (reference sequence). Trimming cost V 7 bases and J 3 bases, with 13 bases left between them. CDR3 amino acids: CASIGGYDYEQYF. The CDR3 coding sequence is TGTGCCAGCATTGGGGGTTACGACTACGAGCAGTACTTC.

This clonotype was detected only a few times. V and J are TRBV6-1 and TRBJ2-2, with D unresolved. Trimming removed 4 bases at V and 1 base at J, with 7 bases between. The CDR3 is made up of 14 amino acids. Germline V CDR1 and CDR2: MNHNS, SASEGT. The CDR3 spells CASSGSRNTGELFF. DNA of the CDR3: TGTGCCAGCAGTGGCTCCAGGAACACCGGGGAGCTGTTTTTT.

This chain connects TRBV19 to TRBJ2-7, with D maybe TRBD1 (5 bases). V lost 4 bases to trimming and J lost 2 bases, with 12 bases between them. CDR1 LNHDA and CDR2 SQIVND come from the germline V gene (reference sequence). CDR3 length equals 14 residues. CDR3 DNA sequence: TGTGCCAGTAGTAATGCGGCAGGGACCTACGAGCAGTACTTC. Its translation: CASSNAAGTYEQYF.

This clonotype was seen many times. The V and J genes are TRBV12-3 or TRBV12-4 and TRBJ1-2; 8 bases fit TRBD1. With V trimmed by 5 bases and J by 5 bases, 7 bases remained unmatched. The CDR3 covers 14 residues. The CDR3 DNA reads TGTGCCAGCAGTCCTCAGGGGGCTGGATATGGCTACACCTTC. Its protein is CASSPQGAGYGYTF.

The DNA of the CDR3 is TGCAGTGCTCAGACTACGAACACCGGGGAGCTGTTTTTT. As protein: CSAQTTNTGELFF. This chain links TRBV20-1 with TRBJ2-2, with D tentatively TRBD2 (5 bases). This CDR3 is built from 13 residues. Germline V CDR1 and CDR2: DFQATT, SNEGSKA (reference sequence). Between the trimmed V and J ends, which lost 5 bases and 0 bases, there was a span of 7 bases.